This record covers a single TCR beta chain. The repertoire was sequenced with immunoSEQ multiplex PCR; TCRdb's copy has only in-frame clones and lacks some. The sample lists some 390,000 clones; around 87% were seen once. The entry originates in a study of blood T cell repertoires in COVID-19. The germline V and J ends were trimmed by 4 bases and 0 bases, with 13 bases remaining between them. Germline CDR1 SGHDT, CDR2 YYEEEE. The CDR3 sequence is 16 residues long. The rearrangement links TRBV5-6 to TRBJ2-2; no clear D gene. The sample comprised peripheral blood. This TCR derives from a woman aged 55-70 years with COVID-19, enrolled during active disease. DNA for the CDR3: TGTGCCAGCAGCCGCGATCCACAGACGAACACCGGGGAGCTGTTTTTT. Translation gives CASSRDPQTNTGELFF.